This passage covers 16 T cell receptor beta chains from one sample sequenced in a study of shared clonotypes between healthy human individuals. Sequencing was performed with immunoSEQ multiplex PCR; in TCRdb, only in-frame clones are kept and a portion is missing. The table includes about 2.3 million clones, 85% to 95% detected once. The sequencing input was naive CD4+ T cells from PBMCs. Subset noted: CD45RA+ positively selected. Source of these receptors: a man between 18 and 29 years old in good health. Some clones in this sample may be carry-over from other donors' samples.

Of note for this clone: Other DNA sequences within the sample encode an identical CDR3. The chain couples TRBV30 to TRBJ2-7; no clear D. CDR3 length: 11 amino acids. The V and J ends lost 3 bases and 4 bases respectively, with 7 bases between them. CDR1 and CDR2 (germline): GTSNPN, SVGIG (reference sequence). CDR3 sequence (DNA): TGTGCCTGGAGCGTCCGGTACGAGCAGTACTTC. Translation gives CAWSVRYEQYF.

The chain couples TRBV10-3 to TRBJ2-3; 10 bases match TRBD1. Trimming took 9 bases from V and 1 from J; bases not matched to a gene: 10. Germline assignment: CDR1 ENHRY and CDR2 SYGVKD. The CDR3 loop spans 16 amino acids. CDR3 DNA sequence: TGTGCCATATCGCCCACGGGGACAGGGGGCACAGATACGCAGTATTTT. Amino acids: CAISPTGTGGTDTQYF.

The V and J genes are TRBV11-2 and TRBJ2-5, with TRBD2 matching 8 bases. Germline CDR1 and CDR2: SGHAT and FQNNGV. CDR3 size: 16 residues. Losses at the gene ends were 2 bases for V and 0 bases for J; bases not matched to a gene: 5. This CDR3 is CASSLRLAGYQETQYF. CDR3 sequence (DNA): TGTGCCAGCAGCTTAAGGTTAGCGGGGTACCAAGAGACCCAGTACTTC.

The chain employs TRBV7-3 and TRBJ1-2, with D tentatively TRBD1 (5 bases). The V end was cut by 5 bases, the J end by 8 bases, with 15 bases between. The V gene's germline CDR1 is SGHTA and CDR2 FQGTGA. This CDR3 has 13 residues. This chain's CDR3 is CASSTSTDSGYTF. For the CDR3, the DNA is TGTGCCAGCAGCACCTCGACAGATAGCGGCTACACCTTC.

DNA for the CDR3: TGTGCCAGCAGACTCGGACTAGCGGGCGCCCCCGATACGCAGTATTTT. This translates into CASRLGLAGAPDTQYF. The rearrangement uses TRBV16 and TRBJ2-3; 11 nucleotides line up with TRBD2. Germline assignment: CDR1 KGHSY and CDR2 FQNENV. With V trimmed by 6 bases and J by 6 bases, 11 bases remained unmatched. The CDR3 spans 16 residues.

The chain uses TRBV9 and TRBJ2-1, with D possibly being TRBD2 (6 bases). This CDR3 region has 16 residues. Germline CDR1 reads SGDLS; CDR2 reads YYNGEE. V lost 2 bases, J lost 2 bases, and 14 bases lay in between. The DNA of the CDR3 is TGTGCCAGCAGCGTTAGTAGCGGAGTTACCTACAATGAGCAGTTCTTC. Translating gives CASSVSSGVTYNEQFF.

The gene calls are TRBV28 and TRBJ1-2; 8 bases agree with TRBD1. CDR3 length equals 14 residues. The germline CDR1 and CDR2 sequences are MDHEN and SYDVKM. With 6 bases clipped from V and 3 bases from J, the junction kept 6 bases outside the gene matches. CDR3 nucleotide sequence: TGTGCCAGCAGACAAGGACAGGGTTACTATGGCTACACCTTC. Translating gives CASRQGQGYYGYTF.

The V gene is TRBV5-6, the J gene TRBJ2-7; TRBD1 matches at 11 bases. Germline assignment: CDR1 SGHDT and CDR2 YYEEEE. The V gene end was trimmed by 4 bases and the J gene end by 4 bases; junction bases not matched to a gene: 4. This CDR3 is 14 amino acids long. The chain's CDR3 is CASSPGQGAYEQYF. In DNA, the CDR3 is TGTGCCAGCAGCCCTGGACAGGGGGCATACGAGCAGTACTTC.

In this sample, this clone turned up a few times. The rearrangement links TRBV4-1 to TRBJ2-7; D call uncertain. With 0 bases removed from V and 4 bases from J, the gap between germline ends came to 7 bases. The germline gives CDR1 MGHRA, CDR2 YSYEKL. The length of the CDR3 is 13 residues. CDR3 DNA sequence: TGCGCCAGCAGCCAAGATACCCAGTACGAGCAGTACTTC. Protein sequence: CASSQDTQYEQYF.

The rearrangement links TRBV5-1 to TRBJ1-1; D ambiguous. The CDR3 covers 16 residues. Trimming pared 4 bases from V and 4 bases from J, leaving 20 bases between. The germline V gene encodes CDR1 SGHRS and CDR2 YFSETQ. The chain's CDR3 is CASSPDGEGLVTEAFF. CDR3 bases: TGCGCCAGCAGCCCGGACGGCGAAGGGCTCGTCACTGAAGCTTTCTTT. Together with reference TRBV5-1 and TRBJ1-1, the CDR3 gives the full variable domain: KAGVTQTPRYLIKTRGQQVTLSCSPISGHRSVSWYQQTPGQGLQFLFEYFSETQRNKGNFPGRFSGRQFSNSRSEMNVSTLELGDSALYLCASSPDGEGLVTEAFFGQGTRLTVV.

The CDR3 sequence: CASSLRGGALGYTF. The DNA of the CDR3 is TGTGCCAGCAGCTTAAGAGGAGGGGCACTTGGCTACACCTTC. The V gene is TRBV11-2, the J gene TRBJ1-2; TRBD1 is a possible D gene (5 bases). The CDR3 contains 14 residues. V was trimmed by 2 bases and J by 7 bases, leaving 14 bases between them. CDR1 is SGHAT, CDR2 FQNNGV, per germline.

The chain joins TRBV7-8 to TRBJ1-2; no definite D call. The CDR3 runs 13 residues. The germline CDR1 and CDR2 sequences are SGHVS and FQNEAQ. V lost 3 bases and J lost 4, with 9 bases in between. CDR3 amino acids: CASSFGSVYGYTF. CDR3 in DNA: TGTGCCAGCAGCTTTGGGAGTGTCTATGGCTACACCTTC.

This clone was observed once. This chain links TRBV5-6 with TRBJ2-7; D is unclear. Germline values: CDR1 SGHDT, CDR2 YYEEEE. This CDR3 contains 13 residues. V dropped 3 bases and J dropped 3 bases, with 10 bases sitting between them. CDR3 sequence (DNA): TGTGCCAGCAGCTCCGACTTAGGCTACGAGCAGTACTTC. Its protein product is CASSSDLGYEQYF. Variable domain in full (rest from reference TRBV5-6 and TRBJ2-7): DAGVTQSPTHLIKTRGQQVTLRCSPKSGHDTVSWYQQALGQGPQFIFQYYEEEERQRGNFPDRFSGHQFPNYSSELNVNALLLGDSALYLCASSSDLGYEQYFGPGTRLTVT.

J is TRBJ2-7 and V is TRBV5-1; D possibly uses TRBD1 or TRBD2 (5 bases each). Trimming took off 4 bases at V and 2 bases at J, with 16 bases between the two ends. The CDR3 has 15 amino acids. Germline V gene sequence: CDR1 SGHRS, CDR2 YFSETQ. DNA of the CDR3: TGCGCCAGCAGCGTGGGCCCTGGGGGTACCTACGAGCAGTACTTC. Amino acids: CASSVGPGGTYEQYF.

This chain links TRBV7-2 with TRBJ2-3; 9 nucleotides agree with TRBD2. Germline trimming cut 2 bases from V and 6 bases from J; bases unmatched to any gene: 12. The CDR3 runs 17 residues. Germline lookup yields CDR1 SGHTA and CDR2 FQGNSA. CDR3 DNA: TGTGCCAGCAGCTTATGGGCTAGCGGGACCATTCCGGATACGCAGTATTTT. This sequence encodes CASSLWASGTIPDTQYF. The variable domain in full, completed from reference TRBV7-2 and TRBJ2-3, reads GAGVSQSPSNKVTEKGKDVELRCDPISGHTALYWYRQSLGQGLEFLIYFQGNSAPDKSGLPSDRFSAERTGGSVSTLTIQRTQQEDSAVYLCASSLWASGTIPDTQYFGPGTRLTVL.

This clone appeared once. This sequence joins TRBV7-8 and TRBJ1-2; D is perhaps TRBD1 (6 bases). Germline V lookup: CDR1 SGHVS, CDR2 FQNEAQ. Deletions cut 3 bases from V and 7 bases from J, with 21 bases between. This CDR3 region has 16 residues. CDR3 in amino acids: CASSLGAQGKFGGYTF. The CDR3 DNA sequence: TGTGCCAGCAGCTTGGGGGCGCAGGGAAAATTCGGTGGCTACACCTTC.